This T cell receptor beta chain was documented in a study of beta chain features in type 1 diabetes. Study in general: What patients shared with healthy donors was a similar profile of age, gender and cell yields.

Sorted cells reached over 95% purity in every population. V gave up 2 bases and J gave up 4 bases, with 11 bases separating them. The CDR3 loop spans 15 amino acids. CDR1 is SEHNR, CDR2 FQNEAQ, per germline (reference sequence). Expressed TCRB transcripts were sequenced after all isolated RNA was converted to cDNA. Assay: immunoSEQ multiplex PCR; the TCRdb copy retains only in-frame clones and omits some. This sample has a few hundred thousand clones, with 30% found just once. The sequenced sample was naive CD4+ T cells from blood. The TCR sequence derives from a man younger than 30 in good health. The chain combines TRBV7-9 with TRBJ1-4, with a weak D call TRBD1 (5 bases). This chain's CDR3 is CASSLQGPSNEKLFF. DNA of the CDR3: TGTGCCAGCAGCTTACAGGGTCCGAGTAATGAAAAACTGTTTTTT.